The source of this TCR beta chain is a study of regulatory T cells in long-lasting Graves disease. Study-level findings and limits: Persistent disease samples used TRBV28, TRBJ1-2 and TRBJ2-5 preferentially.

Time point given: newly diagnosed GD, antithyroid drugs for less than 3 months. PBMCs provided the RNA from which the TCR library was made. Trimming cost V 4 bases and J 0 bases, with 9 bases left between them. Looked up from germline, CDR1 is MGHDK and CDR2 is SYGVNS. This CDR3 contains 14 residues. To make TCR beta libraries, researchers used iRepertoire HTBI primers and Arm-PCR of CDR3 regions. In TCRdb, the multiplex PCR reads were re-called with MiXCR into one record per CDR3 protein. Of about 210,000 distinct CDR3 sequences listed, about 19% are singletons. As regards this clonotype: Its specificity is not known.

The same data also contributed to another study, on T cells in Graves' hyperthyroidism and ophthalmopathy. That investigation notes: Most expanded thyroid clonotypes above 0.001 also appeared in blood.

The gene calls are TRBV25-1 and TRBJ2-5; D gene uncertain. The TCR sequence derives from a woman aged 30 to 39 with Graves disease. The source material was peripheral blood mononuclear cells (PBMCs), sampled at new diagnosis, from a patient treated with antithyroid drugs. CDR3 DNA: TGTGCCAGCAGTGGCGGACGGCACCAAGAGACCCAGTACTTC. This translates into CASSGGRHQETQYF.